This paragraph reports one T cell receptor beta chain. Its antigen remains undetermined. Per-base quality was not reported, and no clone a single base away is much larger than it. There are 14 amino acids in the CDR3, from cysteine to phenylalanine inclusive. Of all the DNA, just the CDR3 is kept, 42 bases in frame from base 1. V was cut back by 3 bases and J by 5 bases, leaving a gap of 13 bases between them. This was a case-control study nested in a cohort of healthcare workers in London, UK, who had nasopharyngeal swab PCR tests and blood samples taken every week. Between 23 and 31 March 2020, the week of the UK lockdown, healthcare workers were enrolled and then followed up weekly for as long as 16 weeks. The sample originates from a study of early T cells in non-severe SARS-CoV-2 infection (dated by TCRdb to the early 2020s). At the level of the whole study: Because TCR sequencing relied on bulk RNA taken from unsorted whole blood, pairing of alpha and beta chains was not possible. The paper's findings and limits, for the study overall: VDJdb matching was skewed toward anti-spike CD8 responses and likely underestimated virus-specific expansions by missing private and CD4 specificities.

The library was prepared using 5' RACE. TCRdb records NextSeq 500 as the sequencer. To correct for sequencing error and PCR bias, the TCR library protocol tagged individual cDNA molecules with unique molecular identifiers. Sequencing covered both TCR alpha and beta chains, and within each sample the abundances of alpha and beta sequences were tightly co-correlated. Per the source publication's procedure: Decombinator V4 was used to perform V gene, J gene and CDR3 annotation of TCR sequences. TCRs were defined as expanded if a significant change between any two time points was detected under a Poisson model with p below 0.0001. TCR abundances were normalised to the total number of TCRs sequenced in each sample and reported as counts per million. MAIT TCRs were defined by TRAV1-2 paired with TRAJ12, TRAJ20 or TRAJ33, and iNKT TCRs by TRAV10 paired with TRAJ18. VDJdb, accessed 1 November 2021, was searched for CMV, EBV and SARS-CoV-2 annotated TCRs, with TCRs annotated for multiple antigens excluded. The public reads were reanalyzed by TCRdb: fastp trimming at Q25, MiXCR alignment, in-frame beta chains only. Each CDR3 protein gets just one entry, which takes the most common genes and DNA from the rows behind it. None of the V and J calls come from the authors' own analysis; TCRdb made them. Counted in this sample were 50,000 to 60,000 distinct CDR3 sequences; around 9.7% of them appeared once. The ten largest clonotypes hold 20% of the sample.

The source is an adult who was a healthcare worker with PCR-confirmed SARS-CoV-2 infection or an uninfected control (not recorded which). The sequenced sample was whole blood. The V and J genes are TRBV12-3 or TRBV12-4 and TRBJ1-2; no D gene is confidently identified. Here the CDR3 is given as CASSFLPADYGYTF. The nucleotides read TGTGCCAGCAGTTTTCTTCCGGCAGATTATGGCTACACCTTC.